This T cell receptor beta chain comes out of a study of cytomegalovirus exposure and HLA in healthy donors. Study-level results: Across donors, most TCRs were seen rarely, yet some public ones were widespread. TCR beta sequences reportedly predicted most subjects' HLA-A and HLA-B alleles accurately. In an earlier analysis, productive rearrangement rates for most beta V segments clustered near 87% or 30%.

Only a few counts were recorded for this clone. Its target is unknown. In the PCR, 60 Vbeta and 13 Jbeta primers were used. Assay used: immunoSEQ multiplex PCR; TCRdb lists only in-frame clones, some missing. The profile shows 200,000 to 250,000 clones, almost 80% of them singletons. This sequence originates from a male donor in good health and CMV-seronegative. The material sequenced was PBMCs.

CDR3 bases: TGTGCCAGCAGTCGCAGGGGGCCGGCCGGGGCCAACGTCCTGACTTTC. It codes for CASSRRGPAGANVLTF. V gene TRBV28 combines with J gene TRBJ2-6; 8 bases agree with TRBD1. After removal of 5 bases from V and 4 bases from J, the junction contained 7 bases not matched to a gene. Germline V gene sequence: CDR1 MDHEN, CDR2 SYDVKM. The CDR3 is made up of 16 amino acids.